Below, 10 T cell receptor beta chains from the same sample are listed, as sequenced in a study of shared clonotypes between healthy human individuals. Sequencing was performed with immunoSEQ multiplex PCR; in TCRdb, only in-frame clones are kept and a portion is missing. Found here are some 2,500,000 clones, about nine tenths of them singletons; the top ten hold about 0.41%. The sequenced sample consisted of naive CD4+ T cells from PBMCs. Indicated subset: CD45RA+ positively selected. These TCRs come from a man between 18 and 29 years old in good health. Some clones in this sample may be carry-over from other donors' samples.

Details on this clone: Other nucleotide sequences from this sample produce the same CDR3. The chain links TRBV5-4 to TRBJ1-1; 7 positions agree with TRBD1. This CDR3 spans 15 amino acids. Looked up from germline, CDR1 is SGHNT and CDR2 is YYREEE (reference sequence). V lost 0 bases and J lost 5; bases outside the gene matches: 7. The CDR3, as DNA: TGTGCCAGCAGCTTGGGAGGCCAGGGGGGAACTGAAGCTTTCTTT. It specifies CASSLGGQGGTEAFF.

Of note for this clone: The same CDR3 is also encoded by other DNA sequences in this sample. The CDR3 reads CASSLAVDQPQHF. DNA of the CDR3: TGTGCCAGCAGCTTAGCGGTGGATCAGCCCCAGCATTTT. The V and J genes are TRBV7-2 and TRBJ1-5; D remains ambiguous. Trimming removed 0 bases at V and 5 bases at J, with 5 bases between. The length of the CDR3 is 13 residues. CDR1 SGHTA and CDR2 FQGNSA come from the germline V gene.

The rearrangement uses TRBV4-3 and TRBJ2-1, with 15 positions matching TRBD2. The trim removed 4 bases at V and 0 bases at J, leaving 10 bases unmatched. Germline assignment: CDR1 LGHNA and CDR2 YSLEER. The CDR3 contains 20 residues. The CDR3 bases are TGCGCCAGCAGCCCAACCGGGACTAGCGGGAGGTTCCTCTCCTACAATGAGCAGTTCTTC. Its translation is CASSPTGTSGRFLSYNEQFF.

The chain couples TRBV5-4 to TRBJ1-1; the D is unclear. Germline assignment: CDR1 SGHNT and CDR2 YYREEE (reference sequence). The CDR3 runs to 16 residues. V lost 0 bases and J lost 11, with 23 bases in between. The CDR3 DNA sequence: TGTGCCAGCAGCTTGGATCTTCGGGCCGAAGGCGGAGGGGCTTTCTTT. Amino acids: CASSLDLRAEGGGAFF.

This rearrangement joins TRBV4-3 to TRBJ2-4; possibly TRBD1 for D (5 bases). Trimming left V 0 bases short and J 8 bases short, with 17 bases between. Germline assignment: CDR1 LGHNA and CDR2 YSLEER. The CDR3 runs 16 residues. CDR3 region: CASSQERWGFGDIQYF. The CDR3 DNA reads TGCGCCAGCAGCCAAGAGAGGTGGGGCTTCGGAGACATTCAGTACTTC.

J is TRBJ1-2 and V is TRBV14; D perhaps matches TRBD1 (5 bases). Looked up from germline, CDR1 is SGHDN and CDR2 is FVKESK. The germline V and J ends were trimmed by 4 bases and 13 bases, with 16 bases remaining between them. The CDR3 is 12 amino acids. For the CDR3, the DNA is TGTGCCAGCAGCCGGGACCTGGGTCGGTGCACCTTC. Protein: CASSRDLGRCTF.

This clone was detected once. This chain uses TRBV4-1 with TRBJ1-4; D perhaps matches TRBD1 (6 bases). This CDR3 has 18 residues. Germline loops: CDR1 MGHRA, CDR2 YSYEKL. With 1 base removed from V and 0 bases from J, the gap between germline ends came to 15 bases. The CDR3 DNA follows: TGCGCCAGCAGCCAAGTTAGAGGGGGTATCGCAACTAATGAAAAACTGTTTTTT. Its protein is CASSQVRGGIATNEKLFF.

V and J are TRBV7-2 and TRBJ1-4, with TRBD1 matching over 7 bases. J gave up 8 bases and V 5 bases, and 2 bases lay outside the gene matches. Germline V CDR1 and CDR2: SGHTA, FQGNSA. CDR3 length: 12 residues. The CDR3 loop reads CASSVQGEKLFF. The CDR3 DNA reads TGTGCCAGCAGCGTACAGGGGGAAAAACTGTTTTTT.

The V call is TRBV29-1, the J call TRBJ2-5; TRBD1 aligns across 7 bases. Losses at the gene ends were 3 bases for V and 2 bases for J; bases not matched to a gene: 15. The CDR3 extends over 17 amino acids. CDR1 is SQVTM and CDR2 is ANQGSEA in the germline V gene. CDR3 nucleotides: TGCAGCGTTGATGTCCCCTCCCACAGGGGAGAACAAGAGACCCAGTACTTC. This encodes CSVDVPSHRGEQETQYF.

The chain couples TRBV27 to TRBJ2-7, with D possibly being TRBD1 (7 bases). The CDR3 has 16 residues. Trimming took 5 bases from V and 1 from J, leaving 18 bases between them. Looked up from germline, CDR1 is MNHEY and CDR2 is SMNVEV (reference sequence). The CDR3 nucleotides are TGTGCCAGCAGTCTGACTCGGGGGACAGCATCCTACGAGCAGTACTTC. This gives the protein CASSLTRGTASYEQYF.